This entry is about one T cell receptor (beta chain). Its antigen is unknown. TCRdb re-analysed the 5' RACE reads in MiXCR, keeping a single row per CDR3 protein. This repertoire shows 550,000 to 700,000 distinct CDR3 sequences, roughly 18% found once; its top ten account for about 11%. This entry is derived from a study of T-cell memory formation after mild COVID-19. Study results and caveats: CD8+ contracting clones occupied EMRA, while CD4+ ones occupied mainly CM and EM.

After removal of 4 bases from V and 7 bases from J, the junction contained 7 bases not matched to a gene. This CDR3 has 15 amino acids. The germline gives CDR1 LGHNA, CDR2 YNFKEQ. The origin of this receptor is an adult woman who had mild COVID-19 (a few samples of this study predate the infection). Cell type and time point are not known. The V and J genes are TRBV4-2 and TRBJ1-6, with 7 bases identical to TRBD1. Sequencing was carried out using PBMCs or a T cell subset sorted from them (not recorded which). The CDR3 region has the DNA TGTGCCAGCAGCCTTCAGGGGGTTGGAAATTCACCCCTCCACTTT. Its translation: CASSLQGVGNSPLHF.